Below, 24 T cell receptor beta chains from the same sample are listed, as sequenced in a study of blood T cells in healthy people across ages. Combining a sample-barcoded 5' primer with a J-beta primer mix, a second PCR ran for about 6 to 12 cycles. In TCRdb, the 5' RACE reads were re-called with MiXCR into one record per CDR3 protein. The data show 650,000 to 1,000,000 distinct CDR3 sequences, with 35% to 40% seen just once and 13% held by the top ten. Material for sequencing was blood. The receptors originated from a man aged 18 to 29 in good health.

This clonotype has only a few counts. V usage is TRBV29-1 and J usage is TRBJ2-7; D possibly uses TRBD1 or TRBD2 (5 bases each). V dropped 3 bases and J dropped 6 bases, with 6 bases sitting between them. The CDR3 covers 10 residues. Germline CDR1 reads SQVTM; CDR2 reads ANQGSEA. The DNA for the CDR3 is TGCAGCGTTGAGGGGACCGAGCAGTACTTC. As protein: CSVEGTEQYF.

V is TRBV6-2 or TRBV6-3 and J is TRBJ2-3, with 9 positions matching TRBD1. The length of the CDR3 is 13 residues. Trimming at V came to 4 bases and at J to 6 bases, leaving 2 bases not matched to a gene. Germline values: CDR1 MNHEY, CDR2 SVGEGT. The CDR3 loop reads CASSCDRGDTQYF. The DNA for the CDR3 is TGTGCCAGCAGTTGCGACAGGGGGGATACGCAGTATTTT.

This clonotype was picked up a small number of times. The J gene is TRBJ2-1, the V gene TRBV7-3, with TRBD2 identical over 7 bases. The CDR3 is 14 residues long. From germline, CDR1 is SGHTA and CDR2 FQGTGA. The junction had 8 bases not matched to a gene; V was cut back by 5 bases and J by 7 bases. CDR3 in amino acids: CASSARDYRNEQFF. For the CDR3, the DNA is TGTGCCAGCAGCGCAAGGGACTACCGGAATGAGCAGTTCTTC.

The chain is built from TRBV7-2 and TRBJ1-6, with D unresolved. Germline CDR1 is SGHTA and CDR2 is FQGNSA. The CDR3 totals 17 residues. V was shortened by 0 bases and J by 0 bases, with 9 bases between the two germline ends. CDR3 in DNA: TGTGCCAGCAGCTTAGCGAGAGTGGGCTCCTATAATTCACCCCTCCACTTT. Translated, it gives CASSLARVGSYNSPLHF.

In this sample, this clonotype turned up a few times. This sequence joins TRBV3-1 and TRBJ2-4; TRBD1 matches at 8 bases. The CDR3 sequence is 16 residues long. Germline CDR1 LGHDT, CDR2 YNNKEL (reference sequence). V shed 3 bases, J shed 0 bases, and the junction held 4 bases outside the gene matches. The CDR3 spells CASSHGTGLAKNIQYF. As DNA, the CDR3 is TGTGCCAGCAGCCATGGGACAGGTCTAGCCAAAAACATTCAGTACTTC.

In this sample, this clonotype turned up a few times. This chain joins TRBV5-5 and TRBJ2-2; 9 bases align to TRBD1. Germline assignment: CDR1 SGHKS and CDR2 YYEKEE (reference sequence). The V segment lost 3 bases and the J segment 3 bases; nucleotides outside the gene matches: 3. This CDR3 comprises 15 residues. This CDR3 reads CASSSRTGDTGELFF. The CDR3 nucleotides read TGTGCCAGCAGCTCCCGGACAGGGGACACCGGGGAGCTGTTTTTT. The full variable domain, in which reference TRBV5-5 and TRBJ2-2 provide the parts outside the CDR3, is DAGVTQSPTHLIKTRGQQVTLRCSPISGHKSVSWYQQVLGQGPQFIFQYYEKEERGRGNFPDRFSARQFPNYSSELNVNALLLGDSALYLCASSSRTGDTGELFFGEGSRLTVL.

This clonotype has a count of ten or more. The chain links TRBV5-1 to TRBJ2-3; TRBD2 agrees at 7 bases. V lost 3 bases to trimming and J lost 1 base; unmatched junction nucleotides: 2. Germline assignment: CDR1 SGHRS and CDR2 YFSETQ. The CDR3 runs 14 residues. The DNA for the CDR3 is TGCGCCAGCAGCTGGAGCGGGGGCACAGATACGCAGTATTTT. As protein: CASSWSGGTDTQYF.

In its sample, this clonotype was seen a few times. The chain links TRBV9 to TRBJ1-4; no clear D. The CDR3 runs 15 residues. Germline V gene lookup returns CDR1 SGDLS and CDR2 YYNGEE. V lost 4 bases to trimming and J lost 8 bases, with 18 bases between them. The CDR3 spells CASSPHEAGGEKLFF. The CDR3 DNA reads as TGTGCCAGCAGCCCTCACGAGGCGGGAGGGGAAAAACTGTTTTTT. The full variable domain, with the rest looked up from reference TRBV9 and TRBJ1-4, is DSGVTQTPKHLITATGQRVTLRCSPRSGDLSVYWYQQSLDQGLQFLIQYYNGEERAKGNILERFSAQQFPDLHSELNLSSLELGDSALYFCASSPHEAGGEKLFFGSGTQLSVL.

This clonotype was found a few times. The chain uses TRBV11-1 and TRBJ2-7; no clear D. The CDR3 runs to 13 residues. Per germline, CDR1 SGHAT and CDR2 FQDESV (reference sequence). The V end was cut by 1 base, the J end by 2 bases, with 6 bases between. The CDR3 coding sequence is TGTGCCAGCAGCTTAGACCCTCCCTACGAGCAGTACTTC. Its protein is CASSLDPPYEQYF.

The rearrangement links TRBV12-3 or TRBV12-4 to TRBJ1-5; D gene unclear. The V gene lost 5 bases and the J gene lost 6 bases, with 8 bases spanning the gap. This CDR3 is built from 12 residues. The CDR3 coding sequence is TGTGCCAGCAGTCCCACTTTTCAGCCCCAGCATTTT. Its translation is CASSPTFQPQHF.

V usage is TRBV6-2 or TRBV6-3 and J usage is TRBJ1-1; D gene uncertain. V lost 7 bases and J 5 bases, leaving 14 bases between the germline ends. This CDR3 has 13 residues. Germline V lookup: CDR1 MNHEY, CDR2 SVGEGT. CDR3 in DNA: TGTGCCAGCACTCAAGGCCGTGGGACTGAAGCTTTCTTT. Translated, it gives CASTQGRGTEAFF.

The chain links TRBV12-3 or TRBV12-4 to TRBJ2-7; 10 bases line up with TRBD1. The trim removed 5 bases at V and 6 bases at J, leaving 10 bases unmatched. CDR3 length equals 15 residues. DNA for the CDR3: TGTGCCAGCAGTCCGCCCGGGACAGGGGCGTGCGAGCAGTACTTC. It is translated as CASSPPGTGACEQYF.

This clonotype was counted ten times or more. The chain couples TRBV29-1 to TRBJ1-1, with 10 nucleotides matching TRBD1. V lost 5 bases to trimming and J lost 5 bases; unmatched junction nucleotides: 5. Per germline, CDR1 SQVTM and CDR2 ANQGSEA. CDR3 length: 13 residues. The CDR3 bases are TGCAGCGTTAGCGACAGGGGGCGAACTGAAGCTTTCTTT. This encodes CSVSDRGRTEAFF.

This clonotype has only a few counts. CDR3 sequence (DNA): TGTGCCAGCAGCTCCCAGGTGGCAGGGGGGAACACTGAAGCTTTCTTT. As protein: CASSSQVAGGNTEAFF. V gene TRBV7-9 combines with J gene TRBJ1-1; 7 bases line up with TRBD1. This CDR3 has 16 amino acids. The junction had 9 bases not matched to a gene; V was cut back by 4 bases and J by 1 base. Germline-derived CDR1 and CDR2 are SEHNR and FQNEAQ (reference sequence).

The CDR3 here is CASSPGAANTEAFF. CDR3 coding DNA: TGTGCCAGCAGCCCCGGGGCGGCTAACACTGAAGCTTTCTTT. The chain carries TRBV16 and TRBJ1-1; maybe TRBD1 (5 bases). The CDR3 has 14 residues. V lost 4 bases to trimming and J lost 2 bases, with 11 bases between them. Per germline, CDR1 KGHSY and CDR2 FQNENV.

CDR3: CSARGGAFRNEQFF. For the CDR3, the DNA is TGCAGTGCTAGAGGGGGGGCCTTCCGCAATGAGCAGTTCTTC. The rearrangement links TRBV20-1 to TRBJ2-1; D may be TRBD1 or TRBD2 (6 bases each). V was pared by 1 base and J by 6 bases, with 13 bases between. This CDR3 has 14 amino acids. Germline V CDR1 and CDR2: DFQATT, SNEGSKA (reference sequence).

The chain links TRBV2 to TRBJ1-2, with 8 bases fitting TRBD1. Germline CDR1 and CDR2: SNHLY and FYNNEI. The V and J ends lost 9 bases and 8 bases, in that order; junction bases with no gene match: 8. This CDR3 region has 12 residues. CDR3 DNA sequence: TGTGCCAGTGGGACAGGCGCAGGGGGCTACACCTTC. Its translation is CASGTGAGGYTF.

This clonotype was recorded many times. This rearrangement joins TRBV4-3 to TRBJ1-6; maybe TRBD1 (5 bases). This CDR3 has 17 residues. Trimming took off 5 bases at V and 5 bases at J, with 19 bases between the two ends. The germline gives CDR1 LGHNA, CDR2 YSLEER. CDR3: CASSSNMGGRDNSPLHF. CDR3 DNA sequence: TGCGCCAGCAGCTCGAATATGGGGGGAAGGGATAATTCACCCCTCCACTTT.

The V gene is TRBV20-1, the J gene TRBJ2-5, with TRBD1 matching over 8 bases. V dropped 3 bases and J dropped 11; count of bases not matched to a gene: 14. The CDR3 has 14 amino acids. CDR1 DFQATT and CDR2 SNEGSKA come from the germline V gene (reference sequence). In nucleotides, the CDR3 is TGCAGTGCTAGCCCAGGGGGCGACTACAATGAGCAGTACTTC. It yields the protein CSASPGGDYNEQYF.

This chain connects TRBV3-1 to TRBJ2-5, with D unclear. CDR1 is LGHDT and CDR2 is YNNKEL in the germline V gene (reference sequence). CDR3 size: 14 residues. V was cut by 1 base and J by 1 base, with 7 bases left in between. As DNA, the CDR3 is TGTGCCAGCAGCCAAGTCCAGGCCCAAGAGACCCAGTACTTC. Translation: CASSQVQAQETQYF.

The V gene is TRBV20-1, the J gene TRBJ2-3; maybe TRBD1 (6 bases). V was clipped by 6 bases and J by 1 base, with 11 bases between them. This CDR3 has 13 residues. Germline CDR1 reads DFQATT; CDR2 reads SNEGSKA (reference sequence). CDR3 residues: CSAEGGGTDTQYF. The CDR3 region has the DNA TGCAGTGCGGAAGGGGGAGGCACAGATACGCAGTATTTT.

In this sample, this clonotype turned up a few times. The V gene is TRBV5-1, the J gene TRBJ2-3; 7 nucleotides line up with TRBD2. V shed 1 base, J shed 3 bases, and the junction held 11 bases outside the gene matches. The CDR3 totals 17 residues. The germline gives CDR1 SGHRS, CDR2 YFSETQ. The CDR3 is CASSLIPRSGGTDTQYF. In DNA, the CDR3 is TGCGCCAGCAGCTTGATACCTAGATCGGGGGGAACAGATACGCAGTATTTT.

J is TRBJ1-5 and V is TRBV21-1; TRBD1, the table's D call, was not compared with the DNA. TRBV21-1 represents a pseudogene. CDR3 length: 17 amino acids. The CDR3 reads CASSKGGGSGCNQPQHF. The CDR3 bases are TGTGCCAGCAGCAAAGGTGGGGGATCGGGTTGCAATCAGCCCCAGCATTTT.

Worth noting for this clonotype: A read error may be the cause here, since a much bigger clone is one base away. This chain uses TRBV12-3 or TRBV12-4 with TRBJ1-2, with 8 nucleotides matching TRBD1. This CDR3 is 14 amino acids long. In DNA form, the CDR3 reads TGTGCCAGCAGTGACAGGGGAGGGAGCTATGACTACACCTTC. Translating gives CASSDRGGSYDYTF.